The clone carrying this T cell receptor beta chain has at least ten counts. As yet, its antigen is unknown. The sample originates from a study of T cell repertoires in cytomegalovirus infection. Study background: Well-studied HLA-B-restricted CMV epitopes were used in the study alongside recently identified HLA-C-restricted ones. Study-level results: Public TCR beta family frequency separated CMV-and-HLA carriers, including in an independent cohort.

MiXCR, applied by TCRdb to the reads, yields one record per CDR3 protein. The table records 45,000 to 55,000 distinct CDR3 sequences, around 18% of them present only once. The V gene's germline CDR1 is DFQATT and CDR2 SNEGSKA (reference sequence). V was pared by 5 bases and J by 5 bases, with 22 bases between. The CDR3 loop spans 15 amino acids. The chain employs TRBV20-1 and TRBJ2-7; the D gene could be TRBD1 or TRBD2 (5 bases each). The source is a human donor in good health (CMV status not recorded). Some clones in this sample may be carry-over from other donors' samples. This material consisted of CD8+ T cells from cultured PBMCs, taken from culture after CMV antigen stimulation. Here the CDR3 reads CSAVPPGRETHEQYF. The DNA for the CDR3 is TGCAGTGCTGTCCCACCGGGACGAGAGACCCACGAGCAGTACTTC.